What follows are 10 T cell receptor beta chains derived from one specimen sequenced in a study of early T cells in non-severe SARS-CoV-2 infection. TCRdb reanalysed the 5' RACE reads using MiXCR and keeps one entry per CDR3 protein. The profile covers about 110,000 distinct CDR3 sequences, with around 10% appearing a single time and more than 6.5% taken by the ten largest. The specimen was whole blood. These receptors were obtained from an adult who was a healthcare worker with PCR-confirmed SARS-CoV-2 infection or an uninfected control (not recorded which).

The CDR3 coding sequence is TGTGCCAGCAGTTATCCTGGGAGGGCCAAAAACATTCAGTACTTC. Translating gives CASSYPGRAKNIQYF. V is TRBV6-2 or TRBV6-3 and J is TRBJ2-4; perhaps TRBD2 as D (6 bases). The CDR3 extends over 15 amino acids. The germline V gene encodes CDR1 MNHEY and CDR2 SVGEGT. Deletions cut 3 bases from V and 1 base from J, with 10 bases between.

The rearrangement uses TRBV12-3 or TRBV12-4 and TRBJ2-2, with D unresolved. The CDR3 sequence is 13 residues long. Trimming pared 6 bases from V and 8 bases from J, leaving 13 bases between. CDR3 amino acids: CASRPLITGELFF. The CDR3 DNA is TGTGCCAGCAGGCCCCTTATAACAGGGGAGCTGTTTTTT.

The DNA for the CDR3 is TGTGCCAGCACCGTCGGGGAGGGGGCGGATAATTCACCCCTCCACTTT. Its protein is CASTVGEGADNSPLHF. This rearrangement joins TRBV6-6 to TRBJ1-6; the match to TRBD1 covers 7 bases. The ends lost 7 bases at V and 5 bases at J; junction bases unmatched: 11. The CDR3 totals 16 residues. Germline CDR1 and CDR2: MNHNY and SVGAGI (reference sequence).

This clonotype was counted at least ten times. A read error may produce the germline difference seen at one junction end. The V call is TRBV5-6, the J call TRBJ2-3; tentative D call: TRBD2 (5 bases). The CDR3 consists of 11 residues. From germline, CDR1 is SGHDT and CDR2 YYEEEE. This CDR3 is CASSFGNTRYF. In DNA, the CDR3 is TGTGCCAGCAGCTTCGGGAATACGCGGTATTTT.

This clonotype was seen more than once but under ten times. The gene calls are TRBV3-1 and TRBJ2-5; D unclear. The length of the CDR3 is 18 residues. Deletions cut 7 bases from V and 1 base from J, with 25 bases between. Per germline, CDR1 LGHDT and CDR2 YNNKEL (reference sequence). The DNA for the CDR3 is TGTGCCAGCATCGACCCGTCCTTAGATCCCCCCCTCCAAGAGACCCAGTACTTC. Its protein product is CASIDPSLDPPLQETQYF.

This sequence joins TRBV20-1 and TRBJ1-5, with D perhaps TRBD1 (5 bases). The CDR3 totals 16 residues. Trimming removed 0 bases from V and 0 bases from J, with 12 bases in between. Looked up from germline, CDR1 is DFQATT and CDR2 is SNEGSKA (reference sequence). CDR3 sequence: CSAREAGTFSNQPQHF. The CDR3, as DNA: TGCAGTGCTAGAGAGGCAGGGACTTTTAGCAATCAGCCCCAGCATTTT.

This clonotype came up a few times. The rearrangement uses TRBV20-1 and TRBJ1-6; no definite D call. This CDR3 is 14 amino acids long. In germline, CDR1 is DFQATT, CDR2 SNEGSKA (reference sequence). With 6 bases removed from V and 7 bases from J, the gap between germline ends came to 16 bases. CDR3 DNA sequence: TGCAGTGCCACAATTGGACCGCTGAATTCACCCCTCCACTTT. Protein sequence: CSATIGPLNSPLHF.

This chain connects TRBV6-6 to TRBJ2-7, with 7 bases identical to TRBD2. The CDR3 length is 14 residues. Trimming took 8 bases from V and 0 from J; bases not matched to a gene: 7. Germline V gene data show CDR1 as MNHNY and CDR2 as SVGAGI (reference sequence). DNA of the CDR3: TGTGCCAGCCGAGGGAGCGGGGACTCCTACGAGCAGTACTTC. Translation gives CASRGSGDSYEQYF.

V and J are TRBV7-2 and TRBJ1-6; no reliable D call. The germline gives CDR1 SGHTA, CDR2 FQGNSA. The CDR3 contains 15 residues. Trimming stripped 8 bases from V and 10 bases from J, with 21 bases between. The CDR3 sequence is CASGVFRRIQSPLHF. In nucleotides, the CDR3 is TGTGCCAGCGGGGTCTTTCGGAGAATCCAATCACCCCTCCACTTT. The entire variable domain, with the rest obtained from reference TRBV7-2 and TRBJ1-6, is as follows: GAGVSQSPSNKVTEKGKDVELRCDPISGHTALYWYRQSLGQGLEFLIYFQGNSAPDKSGLPSDRFSAERTGGSVSTLTIQRTQQEDSAVYLCASGVFRRIQSPLHFGNGTRLTVT.

This clonotype was observed many times. This chain links TRBV9 with TRBJ2-2; D is possibly TRBD2 (5 bases). CDR3 length: 16 amino acids. Per the germline V gene, CDR1 is SGDLS and CDR2 is YYNGEE. The germline V and J ends were trimmed by 3 bases and 3 bases, with 15 bases remaining between them. CDR3 protein: CASSATPAGHTGELFF. The CDR3 DNA is TGTGCCAGCAGCGCGACCCCCGCGGGTCACACCGGGGAGCTGTTTTTT.